This T cell receptor (beta chain) was documented in a study of CD8 T cells in ankylosing spondylitis. The CDR3 extends over 16 amino acids. Germline V lookup: CDR1 LGHNA, CDR2 YNFKEQ. V trimming: 3 bases; J trimming: 1 base; junction bases outside the gene matches: 8. Making use of molecular barcodes, quantitative 5'-RACE generated TCR beta libraries. TCRdb used MiXCR to reprocess the 5' RACE reads, holding one entry per CDR3 protein. Among 150,000 or so distinct CDR3 sequences listed, around 9.6% were seen once. The sequenced sample consisted of blood, either unsorted or a sorted T cell fraction (not recorded which). This clonotype originated in a female donor with ankylosing spondylitis or in good health (not recorded which). The chain has TRBV4-2 and TRBJ1-2; 7 nucleotides match TRBD1. CDR3 nucleotide sequence: TGTGCCAGCAGCCAGAAGACAGGGTCCATTAACTATGGCTACACCTTC. This gives the protein CASSQKTGSINYGYTF.